Below are 22 T cell receptor beta chains sequenced from a single sample in a study of blood T cell repertoires in COVID-19. The assay was immunoSEQ multiplex PCR, and TCRdb's table has in-frame clones only and misses some. Seen here are 150,000 to 200,000 clones, approximately 90% observed once, and the top ten hold around 3.5%. Input material: peripheral blood. These receptor sequences come from a man aged 18 to 30 with active or convalescent COVID-19.

This rearrangement joins TRBV30 to TRBJ1-5; D is possibly TRBD1 (5 bases). Germline V gene lookup returns CDR1 GTSNPN and CDR2 SVGIG (reference sequence). V lost 1 base and J lost 5, with 9 bases in between. The CDR3 sequence is 13 residues long. This CDR3 reads CAWSGGGDQPQHF. CDR3 sequence (DNA): TGTGCCTGGAGTGGCGGGGGGGATCAGCCCCAGCATTTT.

The chain employs TRBV18 and TRBJ2-2, with 11 bases matching TRBD1. CDR1 and CDR2 from the germline V gene are KGHSH and LQKENI. With V trimmed by 3 bases and J by 0 bases, 3 bases remained unmatched. The CDR3 is made up of 17 amino acids. CDR3 protein: CASSPGQGGANTGELFF. CDR3 coding DNA: TGTGCCAGCTCACCGGGACAGGGGGGCGCGAACACCGGGGAGCTGTTTTTT.

The rearrangement uses TRBV20-1 and TRBJ2-7; the D gene is possibly TRBD2 (5 bases). The germline V gene has CDR1 DFQATT and CDR2 SNEGSKA (reference sequence). V lost 3 bases and J 0 bases, leaving 9 bases between the germline ends. There are 13 residues in the CDR3. The CDR3, as DNA: TGCAGTGCTAGTTCTGGGAGCTCCTACGAGCAGTACTTC. Protein: CSASSGSSYEQYF.

This chain joins TRBV20-1 and TRBJ1-6; 7 bases line up with TRBD1. The V gene end was trimmed by 3 bases and the J gene end by 7 bases; junction bases not matched to a gene: 6. CDR1 is DFQATT, CDR2 SNEGSKA, per germline (reference sequence). The CDR3 length is 14 residues. The CDR3 is CSASPGQKNSPLHF. CDR3 nucleotides: TGCAGTGCTAGTCCGGGACAGAAGAATTCACCCCTCCACTTT.

The chain carries TRBV5-6 and TRBJ2-3; no firm D call. The V end was cut by 6 bases, the J end by 0 bases, with 14 bases between. In germline, CDR1 is SGHDT, CDR2 YYEEEE. The CDR3 sequence is 15 residues long. CDR3 protein: CASNPRGISTDTQYF. The DNA of the CDR3 is TGTGCCAGCAATCCCCGAGGAATAAGCACAGATACGCAGTATTTT.

This clone has just one count. The V gene is TRBV7-8, the J gene TRBJ1-6, with 10 bases aligning to TRBD1. The V gene end was trimmed by 5 bases and the J gene end by 8 bases; junction bases not matched to a gene: 9. The CDR3 extends over 16 amino acids. Germline V gene lookup returns CDR1 SGHVS and CDR2 FQNEAQ. The DNA of the CDR3 is TGTGCCAGCAGCCCCGCCCTGGGACAGGGGTATTCACCCCTCCACTTT. It yields the protein CASSPALGQGYSPLHF.

The chain is built from TRBV7-2 and TRBJ1-1, with D possibly matching TRBD1 (6 bases). The germline V gene encodes CDR1 SGHTA and CDR2 FQGNSA. The CDR3 runs 16 residues. V shed 4 bases and J shed 5 bases, with 20 bases lying between them. The CDR3 region has the DNA TGTGCCAGCAGCTCCTATAAGGCGGGGGCTGGTACTGAAGCTTTCTTT. Its translation: CASSSYKAGAGTEAFF.

This clone has only one observation. V gene TRBV3-1 (or the pseudogene TRBV3-2) combines with J gene TRBJ2-5, with D possibly matching TRBD1 (6 bases). V was trimmed by 0 bases and J by 3 bases, leaving 8 bases between them. Germline CDR1 and CDR2: LGHDT and YNNKEL (reference sequence). This CDR3 has 14 residues. CDR3 bases: TGTGCCAGCAGCCAAGAGCACAGGGAAGAGACCCAGTACTTC. It yields the protein CASSQEHREETQYF.

The J gene is TRBJ2-3, the V gene TRBV7-9; 10 bases map to TRBD2. CDR1 SEHNR and CDR2 FQNEAQ come from the germline V gene (reference sequence). V lost 4 bases to trimming and J lost 5 bases; unmatched junction nucleotides: 6. The CDR3 length is 15 residues. The CDR3 DNA follows: TGTGCCAGCAGCTCGAGCGGGAGGGCCGAAGATACGCAGTATTTT. This encodes CASSSSGRAEDTQYF.

Only a few counts were recorded for this clone. DNA of the CDR3: TGTGCCAGCAGCTTAGGCCAGGCGGGAAACACCATATATTTT. It encodes CASSLGQAGNTIYF. This sequence joins TRBV7-9 and TRBJ1-3; unclear D gene. Germline CDR1 and CDR2: SEHNR and FQNEAQ (reference sequence). V was shortened by 1 base and J by 4 bases, with 8 bases between the two germline ends. This CDR3 comprises 14 residues. Full variable domain (missing parts from reference TRBV7-9 and TRBJ1-3): DTGVSQNPRHKITKRGQNVTFRCDPISEHNRLYWYRQTLGQGPEFLTYFQNEAQLEKSRLLSDRFSAERPKGSFSTLEIQRTEQGDSAMYLCASSLGQAGNTIYFGEGSWLTVV.

The chain carries TRBV21-1 and TRBJ1-4; the table assigns TRBD1, which was not confirmed against the DNA. TRBV21-1 is a listed pseudogene. This CDR3 spans 16 amino acids. The CDR3 loop reads CASSPPGRGQGEKLFF. In DNA, the CDR3 is TGTGCCAGCAGCCCCCCGGGCAGGGGTCAGGGTGAAAAACTGTTTTTT.

The genes are TRBV30 and TRBJ2-7, with 7 bases fitting TRBD2. J lost 4 bases, V lost 8 bases, and 14 bases had no gene match. CDR1 GTSNPN and CDR2 SVGIG come from the germline V gene (reference sequence). This CDR3 has 14 amino acids. In nucleotides, the CDR3 is TGTGCCGCAACTAGCGCCGGCAGGGAATACGAGCAGTACTTC. This encodes CAATSAGREYEQYF. Full variable domain (outside the CDR3, taken from reference TRBV30 and TRBJ2-7): SQTIHQWPATLVQPVGSPLSLECTVEGTSNPNLYWYRQAAGRGLQLLFYSVGIGQISSEVPQNLSASRPQDRQFILSSKKLLLSDSGFYLCAATSAGREYEQYFGPGTRLTVT.

This rearrangement joins TRBV6-2 or TRBV6-3 to TRBJ2-7, with 10 nucleotides matching TRBD2. The germline V gene encodes CDR1 MNHEY and CDR2 SVGEGT. The CDR3 has 15 residues. The ends lost 4 bases at V and 7 bases at J; junction bases unmatched: 10. The CDR3 bases are TGTGCCAGCAGTTGGGCTAGCGGGGGCCGTAGGGAGCAGTACTTC. Translated, it gives CASSWASGGRREQYF.

V and J are TRBV2 and TRBJ1-5, with D perhaps matching TRBD1 (6 bases). CDR3 length: 15 residues. In germline, CDR1 is SNHLY, CDR2 FYNNEI. The V gene lost 7 bases and the J gene lost 0 bases, with 13 bases spanning the gap. The CDR3 is CASKGTSRSNQPQHF. CDR3 sequence (DNA): TGTGCCAGCAAAGGGACATCTCGTAGCAATCAGCCCCAGCATTTT. Drawing the rest from reference TRBV2 and TRBJ1-5, the complete variable domain is EPEVTQTPSHQVTQMGQEVILRCVPISNHLYFYWYRQILGQKVEFLVSFYNNEISEKSEIFDDQFSVERPDGSNFTLKIRSTKLEDSAMYFCASKGTSRSNQPQHFGDGTRLSIL.

The table lists this clone with a count of one. The J gene is TRBJ2-2, the V gene TRBV9, with D perhaps matching TRBD1 (6 bases). Germline CDR1 SGDLS, CDR2 YYNGEE. V lost 3 bases and J 2 bases, leaving 8 bases between the germline ends. The CDR3 length is 14 residues. CDR3 amino acids: CASSGGPNTGELFF. In DNA, the CDR3 is TGTGCCAGCAGCGGGGGGCCCAACACCGGGGAGCTGTTTTTT.

The chain is built from TRBV6-6 and TRBJ1-5; possible D gene TRBD1, 6 bases. V was pared by 0 bases and J by 8 bases, with 8 bases between. The CDR3 runs to 13 residues. The germline V gene has CDR1 MNHNY and CDR2 SVGAGI (reference sequence). Written as DNA, the CDR3 is TGTGCCAGCAGTTACTCCACAGGGAAGCCCCAGCATTTT. It yields the protein CASSYSTGKPQHF.

The J gene is TRBJ2-3, the V gene TRBV5-1; D may be TRBD2 (6 bases). The CDR3 contains 15 residues. Germline loops: CDR1 SGHRS, CDR2 YFSETQ. V was cut by 0 bases and J by 0 bases, with 8 bases left in between. DNA for the CDR3: TGCGCCAGCAGCTTGGCCCGGGGGAGCACAGATACGCAGTATTTT. Its protein product is CASSLARGSTDTQYF.

This chain uses TRBV12-3 or TRBV12-4 with TRBJ1-1, with D tentatively TRBD1 (6 bases). CDR3 length equals 12 residues. The germline V and J ends were trimmed by 5 bases and 5 bases, with 9 bases remaining between them. The CDR3 here is CASSRGSTEAFF. Here the CDR3 DNA reads TGTGCCAGCAGTAGGGGGTCTACTGAAGCTTTCTTT.

The chain employs TRBV11-2 and TRBJ2-1; 7 bases fit TRBD2. The CDR3 consists of 15 residues. CDR1 is SGHAT, CDR2 FQNNGV, per germline. The ends lost 0 bases at V and 10 bases at J; junction bases unmatched: 9. The CDR3 protein is CASSLDGVDGGEQFF. DNA of the CDR3: TGTGCCAGCAGCTTAGACGGGGTCGACGGGGGGGAGCAGTTCTTC.

The chain combines TRBV5-1 with TRBJ1-3, with D possibly TRBD1 on 6 matching bases. V was shortened by 3 bases and J by 0 bases, with 16 bases between the two germline ends. This CDR3 has 17 amino acids. The germline CDR1 and CDR2 sequences are SGHRS and YFSETQ. CDR3 loop: CASSSRTARSSGNTIYF. DNA for the CDR3: TGCGCCAGCAGCTCTCGGACAGCCAGATCCTCTGGAAACACCATATATTTT.

This clone was found a few times. The chain links TRBV28 to TRBJ1-3; D might be TRBD1 (5 bases). The CDR3 runs 15 residues. The germline gives CDR1 MDHEN, CDR2 SYDVKM. V shed 5 bases and J shed 0 bases, with 11 bases lying between them. This chain's CDR3 is CASSPRTSSGNTIYF. The DNA for the CDR3 is TGTGCCAGCAGTCCACGGACAAGCTCTGGAAACACCATATATTTT.

The V call is TRBV11-2, the J call TRBJ1-1, with TRBD1 identical over 10 bases. This CDR3 is built from 17 residues. Germline assignment: CDR1 SGHAT and CDR2 FQNNGV. V lost 4 bases and J lost 5; bases outside the gene matches: 13. CDR3 residues: CASSYRPGQGPGTEAFF. CDR3 DNA sequence: TGTGCCAGCAGCTATCGACCGGGACAGGGGCCCGGGACTGAAGCTTTCTTT. Using reference TRBV11-2 and TRBJ1-1 for the parts outside the CDR3, the full variable domain is EAGVAQSPRYKIIEKRQSVAFWCNPISGHATLYWYQQILGQGPKLLIQFQNNGVVDDSQLPKDRFSAERLKGVDSTLKIQPAKLEDSAVYLCASSYRPGQGPGTEAFFGQGTRLTVV.